This TCR beta chain was identified during a study of cytomegalovirus exposure and HLA in healthy donors. CDR3 length: 13 amino acids. CDR1 LGHNA and CDR2 YSLEER come from the germline V gene. The V gene lost 5 bases and the J gene lost 9 bases, with 11 bases spanning the gap. A multiplex PCR was run with 60 Vbeta primers and 13 Jbeta primers. Produced via immunoSEQ multiplex PCR; TCRdb's table is partial and in-frame only. The data contain approximately 89,000 clones, roughly 80% of them seen just once; the ten biggest clones take up about a tenth. The sample was PBMCs. The chain couples TRBV4-3 to TRBJ1-6; D call uncertain. This TCR derives from a man aged 25 to 40 in good health and CMV-seropositive. The CDR3 loop is CASSSRRVSPLHF. In DNA, the CDR3 is TGCGCCAGCAGCTCCCGCCGGGTTTCACCCCTCCACTTT.